This is a list of T cell receptor beta chains from one sample in a study of T-cell memory formation after mild COVID-19. One entry per CDR3 protein results from TCRdb running MiXCR on the 5' RACE reads. The sample includes nearly 250,000 distinct CDR3 sequences, less than 20% of them seen just once. Sequencing was performed on PBMCs or a T cell subset sorted from them (not recorded which). Receptors originate from an adult woman who had mild COVID-19 (a few samples of this study predate the infection). Cell type and time point are not known. Each CDR3 is given with its conserved first and last residue. A D gene is named only where the DNA matches it firmly. Clone size is stated in some rows and not others, as once, few, many or a class when expanded.

d_call: NA; clone_size: NA; j_call: TRBJ2-7; v_call: TRBV20-1; cdr3_nt: TGCAGTGCTATCGAGTCAACTGGTCCCTACGAGCAGTACTTC; cdr3_aa: CSAIESTGPYEQYF
d_call: NA; clone_size: NA; j_call: TRBJ1-2; v_call: TRBV5-1; cdr3_nt: TGCGCCAGCAGTTACCAGGACCCCTATGGCTACACCTTC; cdr3_aa: CASSYQDPYGYTF
d_call: NA; clone_size: few; j_call: TRBJ2-7; v_call: TRBV6-1; cdr3_nt: TGTGCCAGCAGACCCCGGACGGCTCCCTACGAGCAGTACTTC; cdr3_aa: CASRPRTAPYEQYF
d_call: NA; clone_size: NA; j_call: TRBJ1-1; v_call: TRBV7-2; cdr3_nt: TGTGCCAGCAGCCTCCGGGGAGGGTTTTCGAACACTGAAGCTTTCTTT; cdr3_aa: CASSLRGGFSNTEAFF
d_call: NA; clone_size: NA; j_call: TRBJ1-4; v_call: TRBV20-1; cdr3_nt: TGCAGTGCTAGAGCGTCAACTAATGAAAAACTGTTTTTT; cdr3_aa: CSARASTNEKLFF
d_call: NA; clone_size: NA; j_call: TRBJ1-2; v_call: TRBV6-5; cdr3_nt: TGTGCCAGCACCACCGGGACAAAGCGAGTGGGCTACACCTTC; cdr3_aa: CASTTGTKRVGYTF
d_call: NA; clone_size: NA; j_call: TRBJ1-2; v_call: TRBV24-1; cdr3_nt: TGTGCCACCAGTGATGGCGACGGGAACTATGGCTACACCTTC; cdr3_aa: CATSDGDGNYGYTF
d_call: TRBD1; clone_size: NA; j_call: TRBJ1-1; v_call: TRBV5-1; cdr3_nt: TGCGCCAGCAGCTCTGGGACAGCCCAAGAAGCTTTCTTT; cdr3_aa: CASSSGTAQEAFF
d_call: TRBD1; clone_size: few; j_call: TRBJ2-5; v_call: TRBV18; cdr3_nt: TGTGCCAGCTCGTCCGGGACAGGCCTAGAGACCCAGTACTTC; cdr3_aa: CASSSGTGLETQYF
d_call: TRBD2; clone_size: few; j_call: TRBJ2-3; v_call: TRBV12-3/TRBV12-4; cdr3_nt: TGTGCCAGCAGTTGGGGGGGTCCCGGAGATACGCAGTATTTT; cdr3_aa: CASSWGGPGDTQYF
d_call: NA; clone_size: few; j_call: TRBJ2-1; v_call: TRBV7-2; cdr3_nt: TGTGCCAGCAGCTTAAGGCCGATCGGCAGGAGTGAGCAGTTCTTC; cdr3_aa: CASSLRPIGRSEQFF
d_call: NA; clone_size: few; j_call: TRBJ2-3; v_call: TRBV4-3; cdr3_nt: TGCGCCAGCAGCCAAGAGGATACCCTAGGCACGCAGTATTTT; cdr3_aa: CASSQEDTLGTQYF
d_call: TRBD2; clone_size: few; j_call: TRBJ2-7; v_call: TRBV7-3; cdr3_nt: TGTGCCAGCAGTCCTACGACTAGCGGGAGACTGTACGAGCAGTACTTC; cdr3_aa: CASSPTTSGRLYEQYF
d_call: TRBD1; clone_size: NA; j_call: TRBJ2-7; v_call: TRBV19; cdr3_nt: TGTGCCAGCACAGGGGCAAGCGAGCAGTACTTC; cdr3_aa: CASTGASEQYF
d_call: NA; clone_size: few; j_call: TRBJ1-1; v_call: TRBV5-1; cdr3_nt: TGCGCCAGCAGCCCCCAGAACCACATGAACACTGAAGCTTTCTTT; cdr3_aa: CASSPQNHMNTEAFF
d_call: TRBD1; clone_size: many; j_call: TRBJ2-7; v_call: TRBV12-3/TRBV12-4; cdr3_nt: TGTGCCAGCAGCACCGGGACAGGGGGCTACGAGCAGTACTTC; cdr3_aa: CASSTGTGGYEQYF
d_call: NA; clone_size: NA; j_call: TRBJ2-2; v_call: TRBV5-1; cdr3_nt: TGCGCCAGCAGCCCGGGGGACACCGGGGAGCTGTTTTTT; cdr3_aa: CASSPGDTGELFF
d_call: NA; clone_size: NA; j_call: TRBJ2-3; v_call: TRBV12-3/TRBV12-4; cdr3_nt: TGTGCCAGCAGTCCAATGAACCGTCGGGCAGATACGCAGTATTTT; cdr3_aa: CASSPMNRRADTQYF
d_call: TRBD1; clone_size: many; j_call: TRBJ1-1; v_call: TRBV6-5; cdr3_nt: TGTGCCAGTCAGAGGACAGGGAGTGGCACTGAAGCTTTCTTT; cdr3_aa: CASQRTGSGTEAFF
d_call: NA; clone_size: NA; j_call: TRBJ2-2; v_call: TRBV18; cdr3_nt: TGTGCCAGCTCACCACCGCCTAGATCGAACACCGGGGAGCTGTTTTTT; cdr3_aa: CASSPPPRSNTGELFF
d_call: NA; clone_size: NA; j_call: TRBJ1-2; v_call: TRBV5-1; cdr3_nt: TGCGCCAGCAGCTTGGTTTCGGGAGGCAGGGGAAGCTATGGCTACACCTTC; cdr3_aa: CASSLVSGGRGSYGYTF
d_call: TRBD2; clone_size: NA; j_call: TRBJ2-1; v_call: TRBV5-1; cdr3_nt: TGCGCCAGCAGCTTGGGTTTCCTAGCGGGGGACAATGAGCAGTTATTC; cdr3_aa: CASSLGFLAGDNEQLF
d_call: TRBD1; clone_size: few; j_call: TRBJ2-7; v_call: TRBV29-1; cdr3_nt: TGCAGCGTCCAGGGACAGAAGAAACACGAGCAGTACTTC; cdr3_aa: CSVQGQKKHEQYF
d_call: NA; clone_size: NA; j_call: TRBJ1-6; v_call: TRBV7-2; cdr3_nt: TGTGCCAGCAGCCCTAGTGGGGCGAATTCACCCCTCCACTTT; cdr3_aa: CASSPSGANSPLHF
d_call: NA; clone_size: NA; j_call: TRBJ2-7; v_call: TRBV5-1; cdr3_nt: TGCGCCAGCAGCTTGGTAGAGGGGGCGGGGGAGCAGTACTTC; cdr3_aa: CASSLVEGAGEQYF
d_call: NA; clone_size: NA; j_call: TRBJ1-3; v_call: TRBV4-2; cdr3_nt: TGTGCCAGCAGCCAAGATGCAGATTCAAGCTCTGGAAACACCATATATTTT; cdr3_aa: CASSQDADSSSGNTIYF
d_call: NA; clone_size: few; j_call: TRBJ2-3; v_call: TRBV7-9; cdr3_nt: TGTGCCAGCAGCCCCAGGACAGAACTTAGAACAGATACGCAGTATTTT; cdr3_aa: CASSPRTELRTDTQYF
d_call: NA; clone_size: many; j_call: TRBJ2-3; v_call: TRBV7-2; cdr3_nt: TGTGCCAGCAGCCGGGGCTCGGCTAGCGCTCGCACAGATACGCAGTATTTT; cdr3_aa: CASSRGSASARTDTQYF
d_call: TRBD2; clone_size: NA; j_call: TRBJ2-3; v_call: TRBV7-2; cdr3_nt: TGTGCCAGCAGCTCAAATAGCGGGAGGGCCTTTGGAACGCAGTATTTT; cdr3_aa: CASSSNSGRAFGTQYF
d_call: TRBD1; clone_size: few; j_call: TRBJ1-2; v_call: TRBV5-5; cdr3_nt: TGTGCCAGCAGCTTGGGCAGGGGGCTGGGGGGCTACACCTTC; cdr3_aa: CASSLGRGLGGYTF
d_call: TRBD1; clone_size: NA; j_call: TRBJ1-5; v_call: TRBV6-1; cdr3_nt: TGTGCCAGCGCTGGGACAGACAATCAGCCCCAGCATTTT; cdr3_aa: CASAGTDNQPQHF
d_call: NA; clone_size: few; j_call: TRBJ2-3; v_call: TRBV13; cdr3_nt: TGTGCCAGCAGTATGGAAGACACAGATACGCAGTATTTT; cdr3_aa: CASSMEDTDTQYF
d_call: NA; clone_size: NA; j_call: TRBJ2-1; v_call: TRBV21-1; cdr3_nt: TGTGCCAGCAGCAGCCGACTAGTTCCCAATGAGCAGTTCTTC; cdr3_aa: CASSSRLVPNEQFF
d_call: NA; clone_size: few; j_call: TRBJ2-5; v_call: TRBV9; cdr3_nt: TGTGCCAGCAGCGTAGATGGCATGGGGCGAGAGACCCAGTACTTC; cdr3_aa: CASSVDGMGRETQYF
d_call: NA; clone_size: few; j_call: TRBJ2-3; v_call: TRBV5-1; cdr3_nt: TGCGCCAGCAGCTCACGTTGGAGCACAGATACGCAGTATTTT; cdr3_aa: CASSSRWSTDTQYF
d_call: NA; clone_size: few; j_call: TRBJ1-4; v_call: TRBV25-1; cdr3_nt: TGTGCCAGCAGTGAATATATGAGGGGAGTGAATGATAGGCTGGGTTATGAAAAACTGTTTTTT; cdr3_aa: CASSEYMRGVNDRLGYEKLFF
d_call: NA; clone_size: NA; j_call: TRBJ1-4; v_call: TRBV18; cdr3_nt: TGTGCCAGCTCACTCCAGTCGGGTGGTAATGAAAAACTGTTTTTT; cdr3_aa: CASSLQSGGNEKLFF
d_call: NA; clone_size: few; j_call: TRBJ2-7; v_call: TRBV12-3/TRBV12-4; cdr3_nt: TGTGCCAGCAGTTTCAGACAGAACTACGAGCAGTACTTC; cdr3_aa: CASSFRQNYEQYF
d_call: NA; clone_size: many; j_call: TRBJ1-2; v_call: TRBV5-6; cdr3_nt: TGTGCCAGCAGCTTGGACAGGGTCTATGGCTACACCTTC; cdr3_aa: CASSLDRVYGYTF
d_call: TRBD2; clone_size: NA; j_call: TRBJ2-1; v_call: TRBV30; cdr3_nt: TGTGCCTGGAGTGTCCCCTATGGGGAGGGCCTGAATGAGCAGTTCTTC; cdr3_aa: CAWSVPYGEGLNEQFF
d_call: NA; clone_size: NA; j_call: TRBJ2-1; v_call: TRBV4-1; cdr3_nt: TGCGCCAGCAGCCAAGATTTGAGGGATGAGCAGTTCTTC; cdr3_aa: CASSQDLRDEQFF
d_call: NA; clone_size: few; j_call: TRBJ2-6; v_call: TRBV4-2; cdr3_nt: TGTGCCAGCAGCCAACAAGACTCTGGGGCCAACGTCCTGACTTTC; cdr3_aa: CASSQQDSGANVLTF
d_call: TRBD2; clone_size: NA; j_call: TRBJ2-1; v_call: TRBV9; cdr3_nt: TGTGCCAGCAGCGTAGCTGGGACTAGCTGGGATGAGCAGTTCTTC; cdr3_aa: CASSVAGTSWDEQFF
d_call: TRBD1; clone_size: NA; j_call: TRBJ1-1; v_call: TRBV19; cdr3_nt: TGTGCCAGTAAAAAGCCGGGACAGGGGGCGAACACTGAAGCTTTCTTT; cdr3_aa: CASKKPGQGANTEAFF
d_call: NA; clone_size: NA; j_call: TRBJ1-2; v_call: TRBV24-1; cdr3_nt: TGTGCCACCAGTGATCGTGGATCAAACTATGGCTACACCTTC; cdr3_aa: CATSDRGSNYGYTF
d_call: NA; clone_size: few; j_call: TRBJ2-7; v_call: TRBV30; cdr3_nt: TGTGCCTGGAGCATTGGGGGGGAGCAGTACTTC; cdr3_aa: CAWSIGGEQYF
d_call: NA; clone_size: few; j_call: TRBJ1-1; v_call: TRBV3-1; cdr3_nt: TGTGCCAGCAGCCAAACAGGCCGGAGGATGAACACTGAAGCTTTCTTT; cdr3_aa: CASSQTGRRMNTEAFF
d_call: NA; clone_size: many; j_call: TRBJ2-2; v_call: TRBV20-1; cdr3_nt: TGCAGTGCTAGTAGGCCGAGAAACACCGGGGAGCTGTTTTTT; cdr3_aa: CSASRPRNTGELFF